This T cell receptor (beta chain) was documented in a study of cytomegalovirus exposure and HLA in healthy donors. The PCR made use of 60 Vbeta and 13 Jbeta primers. The protocol was immunoSEQ multiplex PCR, while the TCRdb copy is restricted to in-frame clones and leaves out a portion. The sample shows roughly 230,000 clones, 80% to 95% of them seen only once. This clone was seen a single time. The CDR3 length is 14 residues. Trimming at V came to 7 bases and at J to 7 bases, leaving 11 bases not matched to a gene. Germline V gives CDR1 SGHRS, CDR2 YFSETQ. The material sequenced was PBMCs. The chain combines TRBV5-1 with TRBJ2-1; 7 bases match TRBD2. The sequence came from a girl under 10 years old in good health and CMV-seronegative. The CDR3 spells CASGAGEALNEQFF. CDR3 nucleotide sequence: TGCGCCAGCGGGGCGGGAGAAGCTTTAAATGAGCAGTTCTTC.